This T cell receptor (beta chain) was captured by sequencing in a study of blood T cell repertoires in COVID-19. Study-level background: COVID-19 samples collected from the United States, Italy and Spain covered acute and convalescent phases. From T cells, B-cell-depleted T cells, or PBMCs came the material, which was cDNA or gDNA.

The CDR3 extends over 19 amino acids. Trimming removed 0 bases from V and 2 bases from J; junction bases left unmatched: 6. Germline values: CDR1 SGHRS, CDR2 YFSETQ. This clone is a singleton in its sample. Per the original methods: Amplification of reference gene primers was used by the study to estimate nucleated cell counts. Profiling relied on immunoSEQ multiplex PCR, and the TCRdb table lists in-frame clones only, not all of them. Clone size and the V and J calls come from that table; the DNA yielded D and trimming. The sample yields 150,000 to 200,000 clones, around 85% seen once. The receptor was isolated from an older woman with acute or convalescent COVID-19. V usage is TRBV5-1 and J usage is TRBJ2-6, with 12 bases matching TRBD2. The sequenced sample consisted of peripheral blood. The CDR3 DNA reads TGCGCCAGCAGCTTGGATGGGCTAGCGGGAGGGCCTGGGGCCAACGTCCTGACTTTC. Protein product: CASSLDGLAGGPGANVLTF.